The entry below describes one T cell receptor beta chain. Its cognate antigen is unknown. This CDR3 has 15 residues. Germline V lookup: CDR1 LNHDA, CDR2 SQIVND (reference sequence). Trimming took 4 bases from V and 4 from J, leaving 16 bases between them. This sample was included in a study of OX40 agonist ivuxolimab in advanced cancers. Study-wide findings and caveats: Antigens targeted by the expanded peripheral T cells were not determined.

Profiling relied on immunoSEQ multiplex PCR, and the TCRdb table lists in-frame clones only, not all of them. Among under 80,000 clones listed, approximately 85% were seen once. The source was CD4+ or CD8+ T cells sorted from blood, collected in a trial of the OX40 agonist ivuxolimab. The sequence was collected from an adult with an advanced solid tumor such as melanoma, head and neck, liver or kidney cancer. The J gene is TRBJ1-1, the V gene TRBV19, with D uncertain. In DNA, the CDR3 is TGTGCCAGTAGTACGGTAGCATCGGGATCCACTGAAGCTTTCTTT. Translating it yields CASSTVASGSTEAFF.